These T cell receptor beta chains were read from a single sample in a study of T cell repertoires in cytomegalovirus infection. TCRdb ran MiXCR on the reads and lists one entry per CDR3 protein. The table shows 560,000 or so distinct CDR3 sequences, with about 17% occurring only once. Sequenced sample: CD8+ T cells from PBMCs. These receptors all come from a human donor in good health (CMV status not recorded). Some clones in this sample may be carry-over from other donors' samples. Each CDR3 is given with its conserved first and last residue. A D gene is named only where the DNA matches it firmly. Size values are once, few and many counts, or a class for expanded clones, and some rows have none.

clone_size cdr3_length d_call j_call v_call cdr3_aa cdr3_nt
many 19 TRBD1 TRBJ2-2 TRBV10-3 CAISESKETGAANTGELFF TGTGCCATCAGTGAGTCGAAGGAGACAGGGGCCGCGAACACCGGGGAGCTGTTTTTT
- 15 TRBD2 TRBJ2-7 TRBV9 CASSRREAGLYEQYF TGTGCCAGCAGTCGAAGAGAAGCGGGACTCTACGAGCAGTACTTC
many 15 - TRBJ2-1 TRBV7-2 CASSFGLSPYNEQFF TGTGCCAGCAGTTTTGGACTAAGCCCCTACAATGAGCAGTTCTTC
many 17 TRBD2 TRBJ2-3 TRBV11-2 CASSFTTSGGALDTQYF TGTGCCAGCAGCTTCACCACTAGCGGGGGGGCGTTAGATACGCAGTATTTT
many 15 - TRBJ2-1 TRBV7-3 CASSLRQGLYNEQFF TGTGCCAGCAGCTTAAGGCAGGGGCTGTACAATGAGCAGTTCTTC
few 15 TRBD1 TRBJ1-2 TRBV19 CASSIPDRADYGYTF TGTGCCAGTAGTATTCCGGACAGGGCCGACTATGGCTACACCTTC
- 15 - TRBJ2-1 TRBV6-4 CASSDSIDGHNEQFF TGTGCCAGCAGTGACTCGATCGACGGACACAATGAGCAGTTCTTC
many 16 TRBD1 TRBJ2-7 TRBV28 CASSPRVRDRGHEQYF TGTGCCAGCAGTCCCAGGGTCCGGGACAGGGGGCACGAGCAGTACTTC
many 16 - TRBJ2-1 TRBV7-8 CASALAPGSSYNEQFF TGTGCCAGCGCCCTAGCGCCAGGGAGCTCCTACAATGAGCAGTTCTTC
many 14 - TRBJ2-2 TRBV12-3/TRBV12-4 CASSVGPGVRELFF TGTGCCAGCAGCGTAGGGCCGGGGGTCCGGGAGCTGTTTTTT
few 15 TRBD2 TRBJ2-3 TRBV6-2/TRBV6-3 CASSYGGRATDTQYF TGTGCCAGCAGTTACGGCGGGAGGGCCACAGATACGCAGTATTTT
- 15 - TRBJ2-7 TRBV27 CARKTHRAQQEEQYF TGTGCCAGAAAAACACACCGGGCCCAACAGGAGGAGCAGTACTTC
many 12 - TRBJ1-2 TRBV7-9 CASSLGTSPYTF TGTGCCAGCAGCCTCGGGACCTCACCTTACACCTTC
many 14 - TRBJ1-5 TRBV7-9 CASSFTDSNQPQHF TGTGCCAGCAGCTTCACCGACAGCAATCAGCCCCAGCATTTT
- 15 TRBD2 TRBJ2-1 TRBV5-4 CASSNRDYGSNEQFF TGTGCCAGCAGTAACCGGGACTACGGGTCTAATGAGCAGTTCTTC
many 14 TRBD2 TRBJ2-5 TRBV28 CASRELAVQETQYF TGTGCCAGCAGGGAACTAGCGGTCCAAGAGACCCAGTACTTC
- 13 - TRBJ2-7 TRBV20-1 CSARNSGSYEQYF TGCAGTGCTAGGAATAGCGGTTCCTACGAGCAGTACTTC
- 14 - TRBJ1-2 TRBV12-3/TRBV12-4 CASSWAGVNYGYTF TGTGCAAGCAGTTGGGCCGGAGTGAACTATGGCTACACCTTC
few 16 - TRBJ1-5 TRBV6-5 CASRIGGAYSNQPQHF TGTGCCAGCAGGATAGGAGGGGCCTATAGCAATCAGCCCCAGCATTTT
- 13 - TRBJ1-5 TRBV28 CASRHGYNQPQHF TGTGCCAGCAGGCACGGATACAATCAGCCCCAGCATTTT
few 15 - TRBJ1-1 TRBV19 CASSPDGLPNTEAFF TGTGCCAGTAGTCCCGATGGACTGCCGAACACTGAAGCTTTCTTT
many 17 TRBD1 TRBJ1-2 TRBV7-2 CASSLAERTGSLHGYTF TGTGCCAGCAGCTTAGCTGAGAGGACAGGGAGTCTTCATGGCTACACCTTC
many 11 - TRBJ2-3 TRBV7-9 CASRSIDTQYF TGTGCCAGCAGATCAATAGATACGCAGTATTTT
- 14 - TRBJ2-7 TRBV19 CASSIGGTTYEQYF TGTGCCAGTAGTATAGGAGGGACCACATACGAGCAGTACTTC
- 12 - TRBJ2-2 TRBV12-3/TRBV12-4 CASSGTPRELFF TGTGCCAGCAGTGGAACCCCCCGTGAGCTGTTTTTT
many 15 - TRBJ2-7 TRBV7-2 CASSTSQGSSYEQYF TGTGCCAGCAGCACAAGCCAGGGATCCTCCTACGAGCAGTACTTC
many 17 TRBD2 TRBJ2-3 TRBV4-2 CASSQPVTSGRADTQYF TGTGCCAGCAGCCAACCCGTGACTAGCGGGAGGGCCGATACGCAGTATTTT
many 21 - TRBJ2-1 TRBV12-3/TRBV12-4 CASFTYSGTVLINLSYNEQFF TGTGCCAGCTTCACCTACTCCGGGACTGTACTAATAAATCTCTCCTACAATGAGCAGTTCTTC
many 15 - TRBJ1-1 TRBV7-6 CASSPSQGANTEAFF TGTGCCAGCAGCCCCTCCCAGGGAGCGAACACTGAAGCTTTCTTT
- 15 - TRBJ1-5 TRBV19 CASSIGLRGNQPQHF TGTGCCAGTAGTATTGGTCTTAGGGGCAATCAGCCCCAGCATTTT
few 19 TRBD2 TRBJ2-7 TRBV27 CASSLLSGRVFPYPYEQYF TGTGCCAGCAGTCTCCTTAGCGGGAGGGTTTTCCCTTACCCCTACGAGCAGTACTTC
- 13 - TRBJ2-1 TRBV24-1 CATSPGEAHGQFF TGTGCCACCAGTCCCGGAGAGGCGCATGGGCAGTTCTTC
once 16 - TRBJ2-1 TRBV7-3 CASSFPGPDFYNEQFF TGTGCCAGCAGCTTCCCAGGGCCGGACTTCTACAATGAGCAGTTCTTC
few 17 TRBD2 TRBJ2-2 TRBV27 CASSFPDPTSGRGELFF TGTGCCAGCAGTTTCCCCGACCCGACTAGCGGGAGAGGGGAGCTGTTTTTT
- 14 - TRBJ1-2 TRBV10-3 CAISERGSDYGYTF TGTGCCATCAGTGAGAGGGGTTCCGACTATGGCTACACCTTC
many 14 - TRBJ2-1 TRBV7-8 CASSLSGRGNEQFF TGTGCCAGCAGCTTATCTGGCAGGGGCAATGAGCAGTTCTTC
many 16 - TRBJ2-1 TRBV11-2 CASVFAGGVTLYEQFF TGTGCCAGCGTCTTTGCGGGCGGGGTGACCTTATATGAGCAGTTCTTC